The sequence of this TCR beta chain was determined in a study of early T cells in non-severe SARS-CoV-2 infection. Study in general: The study sequenced bulk RNA from unsorted whole blood, with chains unpaired. Study-wide points: Anti-spike CD8 specificities were favored by VDJdb matching, whose results missed private and CD4 specificities.

Unique molecular identifiers were attached to individual cDNA molecules. One entry per CDR3 protein, called by TCRdb with MiXCR from the 5' RACE reads. The sample consists of 25,000 to 35,000 distinct CDR3 sequences, approximately 5% of them appearing once. As for this clonotype: The antigen remains undetermined.

Looked up from germline, CDR1 is SGHVS and CDR2 is FQNEAQ. J lost 3 bases, V lost 2 bases, and 2 bases had no gene match. The CDR3 contains 15 residues. This receptor was taken from an adult who was a healthcare worker with PCR-confirmed SARS-CoV-2 infection or an uninfected control (not recorded which). The material sequenced was whole blood. This chain uses TRBV7-8 with TRBJ2-2, with 8 bases fitting TRBD1. CDR3 amino acids: CASSLQQGDTGELFF. Here the CDR3 DNA reads TGTGCCAGCAGCTTACAACAGGGGGACACCGGGGAGCTGTTTTTT.